The 25 T cell receptor beta chains presented below share a single source sample, sequenced in a study of T cell changes during pregnancy in multiple sclerosis (dated by TCRdb to about 2019). The library was produced with the immunoSEQ multiplex PCR assay. TCRdb took over this immuneACCESS table, retaining in-frame rearrangements with V and J assigned. Such tables are incomplete; in checked studies, under half of the missing clones stem from an unresolved V gene, and the remainder is unexplained. Across this sample there are approximately 65,000 clones, with about nine tenths seen only once. The ten largest clones represent 0.6% to 0.9% of the sample. The input for sequencing was CD4+ T cells from peripheral blood mononuclear cells, taken in the first trimester of pregnancy. The receptors shown here come from a female donor with multiple sclerosis, enrolled in a pregnancy study.

The V and J genes are TRBV7-8 and TRBJ2-1; 7 bases align to TRBD2. The germline V gene encodes CDR1 SGHVS and CDR2 FQNEAQ. This CDR3 has 15 amino acids. Trimming at V came to 6 bases and at J to 7 bases, leaving 12 bases not matched to a gene. This CDR3 reads CASRGAGGVVNEQFF. The DNA of the CDR3 is TGTGCCAGCAGGGGTGCTGGGGGGGTGGTGAATGAGCAGTTCTTC. Filled out from reference TRBV7-8 and TRBJ2-1, the complete variable domain reads GAGVSQSPRYKVAKRGQDVALRCDPISGHVSLFWYQQALGQGPEFLTYFQNEAQLDKSGLPSDRFFAERPEGSVSTLKIQRTQQEDSAVYLCASRGAGGVVNEQFFGPGTRLTVL.

The CDR3 reads CASSLWGRVNQPQHF. In DNA form, the CDR3 reads TGTGCCAGCAGCTTGTGGGGCAGGGTAAATCAGCCCCAGCATTTT. V gene TRBV7-9 combines with J gene TRBJ1-5, with a weak D call TRBD1 (5 bases). This CDR3 has 15 amino acids. With 3 bases removed from V and 4 bases from J, the gap between germline ends came to 13 bases. Germline values: CDR1 SEHNR, CDR2 FQNEAQ (reference sequence).

This clone was found once. This rearrangement joins TRBV6-5 to TRBJ2-5; 10 bases line up with TRBD2. Trimming at V came to 2 bases and at J to 5 bases, leaving 5 bases not matched to a gene. This CDR3 spans 15 amino acids. In germline, CDR1 is MNHEY, CDR2 SVGAGI. The CDR3 coding sequence is TGTGCCAGCAGTTACCAGCGGGGGGGCCAGGAGACCCAGTACTTC. Translated: CASSYQRGGQETQYF.

This chain uses TRBV10-3 with TRBJ2-2; TRBD1 aligns across 10 bases. V lost 0 bases, J lost 15 bases, and 7 bases stayed unmatched. The CDR3 is made up of 14 amino acids. Germline V gene lookup returns CDR1 ENHRY and CDR2 SYGVKD. CDR3 nucleotide sequence: TGTGCCATCAGTGAGTCGGGACAGGGGATGAGGATGTTTTTT. It is translated as CAISESGQGMRMFF.

This clone was picked up one time. The genes are TRBV6-1 and TRBJ1-5, with a possible D match to TRBD1 (5 bases). With 4 bases removed from V and 3 bases from J, the gap between germline ends came to 10 bases. Germline V gene lookup returns CDR1 MNHNS and CDR2 SASEGT. The CDR3 runs to 14 residues. CDR3 nucleotides: TGTGCCAGCAGTGGGGGACTCTTCAATCAGCCCCAGCATTTT. It encodes CASSGGLFNQPQHF.

V is TRBV18 and J is TRBJ1-6; D perhaps matches TRBD1 (5 bases). The CDR3 sequence is 17 residues long. CDR1 KGHSH and CDR2 LQKENI come from the germline V gene. Trimming stripped 4 bases from V and 8 bases from J, with 21 bases between. In nucleotides, the CDR3 is TGTGCCAGCTCACTTATCCAGCCGGGGGGTGGGGATTCACCCCTCCACTTT. The encoded protein is CASSLIQPGGGDSPLHF.

The chain couples TRBV19 to TRBJ1-2; tentatively, D is TRBD1 (5 bases). Trimming cost V 4 bases and J 7 bases, with 10 bases left between them. The CDR3 consists of 12 residues. Germline V gene lookup returns CDR1 LNHDA and CDR2 SQIVND (reference sequence). CDR3 sequence: CASSRSDSGYTF. DNA of the CDR3: TGTGCCAGTAGTAGGTCCGACAGTGGCTACACCTTC.

V gene TRBV6-5 combines with J gene TRBJ1-2, with D tentatively TRBD1 (6 bases). The CDR3 covers 13 residues. V dropped 7 bases and J dropped 8 bases, with 17 bases sitting between them. Germline CDR1 and CDR2: MNHEY and SVGAGI. In DNA, the CDR3 is TGTGCCAGCACTGGGGGGGGCAATGGGGGCTACACCTTC. Amino acids: CASTGGGNGGYTF.

V usage is TRBV7-9 and J usage is TRBJ1-1; 11 nucleotides match TRBD1. V was pared by 5 bases and J by 5 bases, with 4 bases of the junction left unmatched. CDR1 is SEHNR and CDR2 is FQNEAQ in the germline V gene (reference sequence). The CDR3 sequence is 14 residues long. CDR3 DNA: TGTGCCAGCAGCAGGCGGGACAGGGGGACTGAAGCTTTCTTT. Amino acid sequence: CASSRRDRGTEAFF. The variable domain in full, with the rest retrieved from reference TRBV7-9 and TRBJ1-1, is DTGVSQNPRHKITKRGQNVTFRCDPISEHNRLYWYRQTLGQGPEFLTYFQNEAQLEKSRLLSDRFSAERPKGSFSTLEIQRTEQGDSAMYLCASSRRDRGTEAFFGQGTRLTVV.

Only one count was recorded for this clone. The CDR3, as DNA: TGTGCCAGCAGCTTAGTCGCGGGACAGGGGTCTGGAAACACCATATATTTT. Encoded protein: CASSLVAGQGSGNTIYF. The genes are TRBV7-8 and TRBJ1-3; 10 bases map to TRBD1. CDR1 SGHVS and CDR2 FQNEAQ come from the germline V gene. CDR3 size: 17 residues. Germline trimming cut 1 base from V and 1 base from J; bases unmatched to any gene: 4.

This clone was picked up one time. The rearrangement joins TRBV6-5 to TRBJ1-2; D might be TRBD1 (5 bases). The germline CDR1 and CDR2 sequences are MNHEY and SVGAGI. This CDR3 is built from 14 residues. V lost 2 bases, J lost 5 bases, and 12 bases lay in between. CDR3 protein: CASSYIGGRYGYTF. CDR3 DNA sequence: TGTGCCAGCAGTTACATCGGGGGGAGGTATGGCTACACCTTC.

The chain recombines TRBV9 with TRBJ1-4, with D perhaps TRBD1 (5 bases). Trimming stripped 2 bases from V and 8 bases from J, with 16 bases between. The length of the CDR3 is 15 residues. CDR1 SGDLS and CDR2 YYNGEE come from the germline V gene. The DNA of the CDR3 is TGTGCCAGCAGCGTGGGGCCCGGATCCTACGAAAAACTGTTTTTT. It encodes CASSVGPGSYEKLFF.

In this sample, this clone turned up a few times. The chain combines TRBV29-1 with TRBJ1-1; 9 nucleotides line up with TRBD1. The CDR3 consists of 12 residues. J lost 3 bases, V lost 7 bases, and 3 bases had no gene match. The V gene's germline CDR1 is SQVTM and CDR2 ANQGSEA. The CDR3 sequence: CSAGDRDTEAFF. The CDR3 nucleotides read TGCAGCGCCGGGGACAGGGACACTGAAGCTTTCTTT.

In DNA, the CDR3 is TGCAGTGTCCAATACAGGGCCGGCTACACCTTC. Its translation: CSVQYRAGYTF. The chain uses TRBV20-1 and TRBJ1-2; the D gene is possibly TRBD1 (6 bases). Germline V gene lookup returns CDR1 DFQATT and CDR2 SNEGSKA (reference sequence). V shed 7 bases and J shed 8 bases, with 14 bases lying between them. The CDR3 sequence is 11 residues long.

This chain links TRBV4-1 with TRBJ1-1, with 10 bases fitting TRBD1. J gave up 4 bases and V 3 bases, and 8 bases lay outside the gene matches. Germline CDR1 MGHRA, CDR2 YSYEKL. The CDR3 covers 16 residues. In DNA, the CDR3 is TGCGCCAGCAGCCAGGGACTGACAGGGGGCCCCACTGAAGCTTTCTTT. Protein product: CASSQGLTGGPTEAFF.

The chain recombines TRBV6-1 with TRBJ2-2, with TRBD1 identical over 12 bases. CDR1 and CDR2 (germline): MNHNS, SASEGT. This CDR3 comprises 15 residues. V trimming: 6 bases; J trimming: 5 bases; junction bases outside the gene matches: 4. The CDR3 here is CASRGTGGRTGELFF. DNA of the CDR3: TGTGCCAGCAGGGGGACAGGGGGCAGGACCGGGGAGCTGTTTTTT.

This clone occurred once. The rearrangement links TRBV9 to TRBJ2-5, with a weak D call TRBD1 (6 bases). This CDR3 has 16 residues. The ends were cut back, 4 bases at V and 1 base at J, with 17 bases in the middle. Germline V CDR1 and CDR2: SGDLS, YYNGEE. This CDR3 is CASSPRPDRVQETQYF. The CDR3 DNA reads TGTGCCAGCAGCCCCCGCCCGGACAGAGTCCAAGAGACCCAGTACTTC.

The rearrangement links TRBV5-4 to TRBJ2-3; 8 bases are shared with TRBD2. Germline loops: CDR1 SGHNT, CDR2 YYREEE (reference sequence). Unmatched junction bases numbered 4, after V lost 2 bases and J lost 2 bases. CDR3 length: 15 amino acids. CDR3 sequence reads: CASSLAGDYTDTQYF. The CDR3 bases are TGTGCCAGCAGCTTAGCGGGGGACTACACAGATACGCAGTATTTT.

The chain links TRBV6-6 to TRBJ2-3, with 8 bases aligning to TRBD1. Losses at the gene ends were 10 bases for V and 0 bases for J; bases not matched to a gene: 3. The CDR3 length is 13 residues. Germline-derived CDR1 and CDR2 are MNHNY and SVGAGI (reference sequence). The CDR3 region is CATRQGSTDTQYF. CDR3 in DNA: TGTGCCACCAGACAGGGGAGCACAGATACGCAGTATTTT.

The genes are TRBV19 and TRBJ1-2; D is possibly TRBD1 (5 bases). The V gene's germline CDR1 is LNHDA and CDR2 SQIVND (reference sequence). V gave up 2 bases and J gave up 4 bases, with 11 bases separating them. The CDR3 runs 14 residues. CDR3 nucleotides: TGTGCCAGTAGTATATTCAGGGCTCTCTATGGCTACACCTTC. Translation: CASSIFRALYGYTF.

This chain joins TRBV5-4 and TRBJ1-4; 9 bases match TRBD1. Trimming removed 2 bases from V and 8 bases from J; junction bases left unmatched: 10. There are 16 residues in the CDR3. The germline V gene encodes CDR1 SGHNT and CDR2 YYREEE (reference sequence). The CDR3 coding sequence is TGTGCCAGCAGCTTATACACAGGGGGCGGAGGGGAAAAACTGTTTTTT. Amino acid sequence: CASSLYTGGGGEKLFF.

J is TRBJ2-1 and V is TRBV7-2; 9 bases map to TRBD1. The V segment lost 5 bases and the J segment 8 bases; nucleotides outside the gene matches: 10. Germline-derived CDR1 and CDR2 are SGHTA and FQGNSA. The CDR3 runs 15 residues. The CDR3 reads CASSLGQGTVDEQFF. DNA for the CDR3: TGTGCCAGCAGCCTTGGACAGGGGACCGTCGATGAGCAGTTCTTC.

This rearrangement joins TRBV7-9 to TRBJ1-1; D gene ambiguous. Germline lookup yields CDR1 SEHNR and CDR2 FQNEAQ (reference sequence). The CDR3 extends over 13 amino acids. The V gene lost 3 bases and the J gene lost 10 bases, with 15 bases spanning the gap. This CDR3 reads CASSLGADRGAFF. The CDR3 region has the DNA TGTGCCAGCAGCTTGGGCGCAGACCGGGGAGCTTTCTTT.

The sample holds a few counts of this clone. The chain joins TRBV5-1 to TRBJ2-5; a possible D gene is TRBD1 (6 bases). This CDR3 is built from 15 residues. The V end lost 4 bases, the J end lost 2 bases, and 15 bases lay between the germline ends. Per germline, CDR1 SGHRS and CDR2 YFSETQ. For the CDR3, the DNA is TGCGCCAGCAGCCTCACCGGACAGCCTCAAGAGACCCAGTACTTC. Amino acid sequence: CASSLTGQPQETQYF.

The CDR3 spells CATSRLGDLQETQYF. For the CDR3, the DNA is TGTGCCACCAGCAGATTGGGAGACCTTCAAGAGACCCAGTACTTC. This chain links TRBV15 with TRBJ2-5; maybe TRBD2 (5 bases). The CDR3 sequence is 15 residues long. Germline V lookup: CDR1 LNHNV, CDR2 YYDKDF (reference sequence). The V gene lost 2 bases and the J gene lost 2 bases, with 12 bases spanning the gap.